The rows below give T cell receptor beta chains drawn from one sample of a study of cytomegalovirus exposure and HLA in healthy donors. TCRdb keeps only in-frame clones here, not all; method: immunoSEQ multiplex PCR. The data hold about 160,000 clones, with less than 85% observed a single time. The specimen sequenced was PBMCs. These receptors all come from a middle-aged man in good health and CMV-seronegative. CDR3s include the opening cysteine and the closing phenylalanine or tryptophan.

>TRBJ2-2|TRBV30|16
CAWTPTGGGNTGELFF
>TRBJ1-5|TRBV27|14
CASSLTGGLQPQHF
>TRBJ1-2|TRBV9|14
CASSAEGSLKGYTF
>TRBJ2-3|TRBV28|15
CASSLGGGRLDTQYF
>TRBJ2-7|TRBV27|17
CASSLSAGSGGVYEQYF
>TRBJ2-7|TRBV29-1|12
CSVAGSSYEQYF
>TRBJ2-5|TRBV10-1|14
CATGDRAREETQYF
>TRBJ1-6|TRBV28|16
CASSPAGQVVGSPLHF
>TRBJ1-2|TRBV6-1|13
CASSESGLGGYTF
>TRBJ2-3|TRBV5-1|15
CASSSGQGSTDTQYF